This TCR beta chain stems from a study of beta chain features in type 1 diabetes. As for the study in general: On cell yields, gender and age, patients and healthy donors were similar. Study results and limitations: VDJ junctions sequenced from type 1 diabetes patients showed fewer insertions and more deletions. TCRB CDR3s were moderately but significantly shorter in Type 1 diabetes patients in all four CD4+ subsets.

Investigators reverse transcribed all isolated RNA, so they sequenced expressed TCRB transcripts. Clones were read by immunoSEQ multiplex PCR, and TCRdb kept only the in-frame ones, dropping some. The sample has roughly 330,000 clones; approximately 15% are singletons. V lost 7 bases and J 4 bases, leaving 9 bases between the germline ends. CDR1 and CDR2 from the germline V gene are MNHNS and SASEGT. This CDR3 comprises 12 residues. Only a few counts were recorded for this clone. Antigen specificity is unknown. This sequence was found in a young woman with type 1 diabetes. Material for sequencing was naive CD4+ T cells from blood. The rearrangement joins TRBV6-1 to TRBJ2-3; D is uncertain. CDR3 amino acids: CASTGDPDTQYF. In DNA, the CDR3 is TGTGCCAGCACAGGTGACCCAGATACGCAGTATTTT.